This paragraph covers one T cell receptor (beta chain) sequence. Sequence at one end of the junction differs from germline and may be a read error. There are 16 residues in the CDR3. CDR1 is MNHNS and CDR2 is SASEGT in the germline V gene. Measured with immunoSEQ multiplex PCR; TCRdb has only the in-frame clones, and not every one. Of over 850,000 clones in the sample, about 80% were seen once. This entry comes from a study of shared clonotypes between healthy human individuals. Sequenced: memory CD4+ T cells from PBMCs. This sample's subset: CD45RA-negative fraction. The genes are TRBV6-1 and TRBJ2-7, with TRBD2 matching 8 bases. The TCR comes from a man younger than 30 in good health. Some clones in this sample may be carry-over from other donors' samples. DNA for the CDR3: TGTGCCAGCGGTGACCACTCGGGCGGGAGGCCCTACGAGCAGTACTTC. Translated: CASGDHSGGRPYEQYF.